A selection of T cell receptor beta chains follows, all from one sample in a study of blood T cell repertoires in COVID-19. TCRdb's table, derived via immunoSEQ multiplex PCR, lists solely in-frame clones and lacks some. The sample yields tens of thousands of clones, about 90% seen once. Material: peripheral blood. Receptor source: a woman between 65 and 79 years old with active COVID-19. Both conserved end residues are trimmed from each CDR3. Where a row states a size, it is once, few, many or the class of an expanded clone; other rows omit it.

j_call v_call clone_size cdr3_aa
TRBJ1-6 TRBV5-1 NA ASSPQGKTYNSPLH
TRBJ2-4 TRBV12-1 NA ASSFRDSILAKNIQY
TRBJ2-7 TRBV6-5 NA ATKTGTSGSYEQY
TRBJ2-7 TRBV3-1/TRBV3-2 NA ASSQGTGGDEQY
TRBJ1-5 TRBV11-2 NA ASSLGAGNQPQH
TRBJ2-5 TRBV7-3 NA ASSSSGRETQY
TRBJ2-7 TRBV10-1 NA ASSATTASSEQY
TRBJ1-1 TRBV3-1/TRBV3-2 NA ASRRQGIRTEAF
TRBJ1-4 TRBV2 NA ASSYPGVTYNEKLF
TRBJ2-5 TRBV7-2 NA ASSLAVGRVETQY
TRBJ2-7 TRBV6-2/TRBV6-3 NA ASSYSPARNSYEQY
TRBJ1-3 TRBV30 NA AWSVQGVYGNTIY
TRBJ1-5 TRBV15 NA ATSSNRGQPQH
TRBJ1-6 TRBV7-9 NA ASSLHGNSYNSPLH
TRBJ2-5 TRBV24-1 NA ATSAHPRQGQETQY
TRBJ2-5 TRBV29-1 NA SVEGSSGRYQETQY
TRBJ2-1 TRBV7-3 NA ASSTTSGYNEQF
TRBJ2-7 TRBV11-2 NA ASSSEGQGYEQY
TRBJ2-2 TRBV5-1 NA ASSLSKNTGELF
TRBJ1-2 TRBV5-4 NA ASSGRTGGFGYT
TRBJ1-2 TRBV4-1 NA ASSQDPGTDYGYT
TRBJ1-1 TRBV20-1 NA SASLGQNRNEAF
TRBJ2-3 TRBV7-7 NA ASSLMVEDTQY
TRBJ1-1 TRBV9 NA ASSVTEKSNTEAF
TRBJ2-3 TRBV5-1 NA ASSLPRGNPARDTQY
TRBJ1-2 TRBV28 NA ASSPTGTGFYGYT
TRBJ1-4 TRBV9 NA ASSGHGATNEKLF
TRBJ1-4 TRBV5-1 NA ASKAGQGFEKLF
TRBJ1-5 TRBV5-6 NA ASSSKGGRGQPQH
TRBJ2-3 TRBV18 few ASSLKTGSTDTQY
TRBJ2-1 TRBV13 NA ASSPRGTYNEQF
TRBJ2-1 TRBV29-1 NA SVTSGSSYNEQF
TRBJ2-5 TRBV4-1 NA ASSQGTSGSGTQY
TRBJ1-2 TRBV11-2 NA ASSLDGGAKYGYT
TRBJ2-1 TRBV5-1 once ASSPTGWDRASKQF
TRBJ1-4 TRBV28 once ASSRTGDPNEKLF
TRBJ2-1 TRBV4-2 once ASSQDRAGMSSYNEQF